This TCR beta chain was sequenced during a study of CD8 T cells in Susac syndrome. Reverse transcription of roughly 0.45 to 1 ug RNA was performed with random hexamers. Coverage of TCR beta CDR3 amplification by immunoSEQ multiplex PCR extended to 54 Vbeta and 13 Jbeta. TCRdb reanalysed the immunoSEQ multiplex PCR reads using MiXCR and keeps one entry per CDR3 protein. The sample has 400,000 or so distinct CDR3 sequences, 85% seen once. TCR beta was sequenced from blood CD8+ and CD4+ T cells. Patients with stable or active relapsing-remitting disease, all of them treatment-naive, made up the multiple sclerosis controls. Isolation of CD8+ and CD4+ T cells was performed negatively, whereas enrichment of TEMRA cells was done by FACS. CDR1 and CDR2 from the germline V gene are SNHLY and FYNNEI. The CDR3 is 12 residues long. The V and J ends lost 6 bases and 1 base respectively, with 3 bases between them.

Sequencing was done on a sample of CD8+ T cells from PBMCs. The V call is TRBV2, the J call TRBJ2-2; no clear D. This TCR was sampled from a human donor with multiple sclerosis. CDR3 nucleotide sequence: TGTGCCAGCAGAATGAACACCGGGGAGCTGTTTTTT. Translation: CASRMNTGELFF.